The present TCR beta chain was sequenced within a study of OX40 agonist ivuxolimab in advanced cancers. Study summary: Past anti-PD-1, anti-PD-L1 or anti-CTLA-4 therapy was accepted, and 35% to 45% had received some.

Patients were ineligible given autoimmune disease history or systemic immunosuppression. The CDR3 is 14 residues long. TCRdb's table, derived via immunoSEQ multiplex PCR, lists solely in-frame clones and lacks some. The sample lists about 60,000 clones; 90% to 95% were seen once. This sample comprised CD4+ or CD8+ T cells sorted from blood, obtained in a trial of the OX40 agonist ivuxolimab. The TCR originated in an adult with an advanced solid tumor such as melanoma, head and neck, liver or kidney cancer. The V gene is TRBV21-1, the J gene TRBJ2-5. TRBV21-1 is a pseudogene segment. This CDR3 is CASSKGRPEETQYF. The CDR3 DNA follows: TGTGCCAGCAGCAAGGGACGCCCTGAGGAGACCCAGTACTTC.